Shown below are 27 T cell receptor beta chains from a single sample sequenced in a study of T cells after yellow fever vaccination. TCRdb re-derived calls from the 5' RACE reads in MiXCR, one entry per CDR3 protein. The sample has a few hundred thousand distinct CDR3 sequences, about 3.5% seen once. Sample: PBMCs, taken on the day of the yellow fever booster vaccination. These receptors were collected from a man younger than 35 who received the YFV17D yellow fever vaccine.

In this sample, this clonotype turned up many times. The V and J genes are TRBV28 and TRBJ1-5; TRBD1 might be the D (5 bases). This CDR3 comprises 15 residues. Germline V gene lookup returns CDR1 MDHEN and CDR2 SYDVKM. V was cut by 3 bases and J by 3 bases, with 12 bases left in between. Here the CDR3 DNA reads TGTGCCAGCAGTTTGGCGCGACAGCTCAATCAGCCCCAGCATTTT. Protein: CASSLARQLNQPQHF.

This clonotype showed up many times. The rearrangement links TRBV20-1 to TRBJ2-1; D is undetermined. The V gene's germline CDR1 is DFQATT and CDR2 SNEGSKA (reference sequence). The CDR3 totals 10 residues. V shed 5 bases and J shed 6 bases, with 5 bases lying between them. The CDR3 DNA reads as TGCAGTGCTTTGGGCAATGAGCAGTTCTTC. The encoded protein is CSALGNEQFF.

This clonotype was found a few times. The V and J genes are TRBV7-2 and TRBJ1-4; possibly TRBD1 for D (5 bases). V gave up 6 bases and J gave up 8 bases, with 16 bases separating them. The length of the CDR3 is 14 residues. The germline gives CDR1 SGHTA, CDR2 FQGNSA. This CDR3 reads CASSSRQKYEKLFF. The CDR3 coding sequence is TGTGCCAGCAGTTCAAGACAGAAGTACGAAAAACTGTTTTTT.

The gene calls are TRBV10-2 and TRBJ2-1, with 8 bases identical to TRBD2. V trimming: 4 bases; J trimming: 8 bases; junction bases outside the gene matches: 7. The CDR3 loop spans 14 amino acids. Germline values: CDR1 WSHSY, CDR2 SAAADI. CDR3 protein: CASSVLRGGDEQFF. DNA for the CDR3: TGCGCCAGCAGTGTCCTCCGGGGGGGCGATGAGCAGTTCTTC.

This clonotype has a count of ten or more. CDR3 residues: CSAVTTVEETQYF. DNA of the CDR3: TGCAGTGCTGTCACTACCGTCGAGGAGACCCAGTACTTC. The chain combines TRBV20-1 with TRBJ2-5; D is undetermined. The germline CDR1 and CDR2 sequences are DFQATT and SNEGSKA (reference sequence). The V and J ends lost 5 bases and 5 bases respectively, with 15 bases between them. The CDR3 contains 13 residues.

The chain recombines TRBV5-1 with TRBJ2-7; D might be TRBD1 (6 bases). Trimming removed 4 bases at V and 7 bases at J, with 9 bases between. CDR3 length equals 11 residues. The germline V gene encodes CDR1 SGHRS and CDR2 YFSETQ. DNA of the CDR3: TGCGCCAGCAGCAAAGGGGGAGAGCAGTACTTC. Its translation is CASSKGGEQYF.

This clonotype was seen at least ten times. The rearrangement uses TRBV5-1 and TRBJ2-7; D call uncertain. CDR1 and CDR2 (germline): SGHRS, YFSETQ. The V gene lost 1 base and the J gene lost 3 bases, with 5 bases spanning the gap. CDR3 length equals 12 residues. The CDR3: CASSLTHYEQYV. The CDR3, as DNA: TGCGCCAGCAGCTTGACCCACTACGAGCAGTACGTC.

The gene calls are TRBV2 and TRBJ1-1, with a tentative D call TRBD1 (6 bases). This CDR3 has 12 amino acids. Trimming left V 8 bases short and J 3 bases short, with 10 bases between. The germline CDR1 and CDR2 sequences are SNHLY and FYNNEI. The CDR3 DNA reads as TGTGCCAGCTGCAGGGGTTACACTGAAGCTTTCTTT. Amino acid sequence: CASCRGYTEAFF.

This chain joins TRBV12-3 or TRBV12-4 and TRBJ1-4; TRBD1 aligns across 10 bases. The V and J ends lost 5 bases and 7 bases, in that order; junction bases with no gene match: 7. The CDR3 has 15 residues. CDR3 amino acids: CASSTRQGAGEKLFF. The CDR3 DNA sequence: TGTGCCAGCAGTACCCGACAGGGGGCAGGTGAAAAACTGTTTTTT.

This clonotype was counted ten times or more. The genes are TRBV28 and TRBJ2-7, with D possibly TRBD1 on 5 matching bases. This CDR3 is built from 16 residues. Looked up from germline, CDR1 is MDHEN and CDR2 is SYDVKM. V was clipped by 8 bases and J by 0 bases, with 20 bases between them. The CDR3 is CASQKTRGTSSYEQYV. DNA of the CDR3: TGTGCCAGCCAAAAAACAAGGGGTACAAGCTCCTACGAGCAGTACGTC.

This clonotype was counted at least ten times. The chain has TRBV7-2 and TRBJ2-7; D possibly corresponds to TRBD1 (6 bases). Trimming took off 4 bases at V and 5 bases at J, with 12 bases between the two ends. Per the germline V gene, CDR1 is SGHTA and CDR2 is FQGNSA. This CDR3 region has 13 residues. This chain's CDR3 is CASSSQGPNEQYF. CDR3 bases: TGTGCCAGCAGCTCCCAGGGGCCTAACGAGCAGTACTTC.

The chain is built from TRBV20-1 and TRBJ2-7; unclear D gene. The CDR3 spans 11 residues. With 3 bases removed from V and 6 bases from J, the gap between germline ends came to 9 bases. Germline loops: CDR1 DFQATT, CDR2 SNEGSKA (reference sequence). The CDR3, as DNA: TGCAGTGCTAGGTCGTTTGGCGAGCAGTACTTC. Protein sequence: CSARSFGEQYF.

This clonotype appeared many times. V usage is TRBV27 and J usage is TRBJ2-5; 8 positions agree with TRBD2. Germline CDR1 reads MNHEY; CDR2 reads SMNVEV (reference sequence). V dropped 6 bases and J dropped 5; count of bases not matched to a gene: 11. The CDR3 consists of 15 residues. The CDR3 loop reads CASRGRGGPWETQYF. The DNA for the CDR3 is TGTGCCAGCAGAGGACGGGGGGGACCATGGGAGACCCAGTACTTC.

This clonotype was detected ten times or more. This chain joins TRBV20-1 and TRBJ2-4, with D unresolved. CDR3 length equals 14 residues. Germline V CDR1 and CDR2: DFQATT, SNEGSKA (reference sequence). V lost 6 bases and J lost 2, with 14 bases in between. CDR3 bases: TGCAGTGCCCCATCGGCAGTAACCAAAAACATTCAGTACTTC. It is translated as CSAPSAVTKNIQYF.

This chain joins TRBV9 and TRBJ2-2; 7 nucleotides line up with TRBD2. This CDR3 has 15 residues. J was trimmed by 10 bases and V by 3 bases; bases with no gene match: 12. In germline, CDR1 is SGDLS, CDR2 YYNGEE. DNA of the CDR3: TGTGCCAGCAGCGGGGAAAGACTAGCAGAGGAGGAGCTGTTTTTT. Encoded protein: CASSGERLAEEELFF.

CDR3 DNA sequence: TGCGCCAGCAGCTTCGGGACTAGCGGGAAAGAGACCCAGTACTTC. This codes for CASSFGTSGKETQYF. V gene TRBV5-1 combines with J gene TRBJ2-5, with TRBD2 matching 13 bases. J lost 3 bases, V lost 2 bases, and 1 base had no gene match. This CDR3 is built from 15 residues. Germline CDR1 reads SGHRS; CDR2 reads YFSETQ.

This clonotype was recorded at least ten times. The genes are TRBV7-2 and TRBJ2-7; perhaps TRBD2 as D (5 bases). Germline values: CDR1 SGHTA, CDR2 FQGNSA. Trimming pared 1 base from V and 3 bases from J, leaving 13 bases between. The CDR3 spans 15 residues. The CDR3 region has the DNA TGTGCCAGCAGCTTAGATATTCGGGGTTACTACGAGCAGTACTTC. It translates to CASSLDIRGYYEQYF.

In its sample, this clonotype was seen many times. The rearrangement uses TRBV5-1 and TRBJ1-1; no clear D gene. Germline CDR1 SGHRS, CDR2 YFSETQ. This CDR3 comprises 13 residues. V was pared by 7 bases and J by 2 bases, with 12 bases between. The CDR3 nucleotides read TGCGCCAGCTATGAGTCACTCAACACTGAAGCTTTCTTT. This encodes CASYESLNTEAFF.

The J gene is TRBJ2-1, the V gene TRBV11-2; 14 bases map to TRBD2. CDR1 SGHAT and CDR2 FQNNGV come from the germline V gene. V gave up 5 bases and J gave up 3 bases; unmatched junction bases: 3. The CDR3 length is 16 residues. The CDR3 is CASSMGLAGDYNEQFF. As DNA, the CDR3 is TGTGCCAGCAGCATGGGACTAGCGGGGGACTACAATGAGCAGTTCTTC.

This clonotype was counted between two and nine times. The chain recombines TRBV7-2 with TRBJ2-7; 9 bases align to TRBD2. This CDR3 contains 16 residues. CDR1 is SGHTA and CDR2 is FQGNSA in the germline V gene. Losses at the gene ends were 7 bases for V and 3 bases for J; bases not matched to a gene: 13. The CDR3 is CASTNPGRGGGYEQYF. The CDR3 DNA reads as TGTGCCAGCACCAACCCTGGGCGGGGGGGCGGCTACGAGCAGTACTTC.

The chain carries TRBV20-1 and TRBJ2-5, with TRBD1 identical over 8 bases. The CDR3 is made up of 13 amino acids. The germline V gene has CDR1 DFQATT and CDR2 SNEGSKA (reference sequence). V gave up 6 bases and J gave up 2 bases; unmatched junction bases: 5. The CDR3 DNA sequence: TGCAGTGCGAGCGACAGGGGACAAGAGACCCAGTACTTC. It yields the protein CSASDRGQETQYF.

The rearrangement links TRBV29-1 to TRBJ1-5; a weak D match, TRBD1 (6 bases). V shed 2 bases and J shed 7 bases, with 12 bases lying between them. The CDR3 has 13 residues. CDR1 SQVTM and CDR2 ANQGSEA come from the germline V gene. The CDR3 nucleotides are TGCAGCGTTGAAACAGGGATGAACCAGCCCCAGCATTTT. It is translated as CSVETGMNQPQHF.

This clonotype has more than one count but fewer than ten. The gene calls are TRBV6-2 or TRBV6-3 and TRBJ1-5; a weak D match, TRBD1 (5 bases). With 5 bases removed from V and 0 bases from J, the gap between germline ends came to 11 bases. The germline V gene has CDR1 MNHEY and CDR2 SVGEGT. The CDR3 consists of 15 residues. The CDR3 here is CASSPGRYSNQPQHF. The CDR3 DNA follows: TGTGCCAGCAGTCCGGGACGGTATAGCAATCAGCCCCAGCATTTT.

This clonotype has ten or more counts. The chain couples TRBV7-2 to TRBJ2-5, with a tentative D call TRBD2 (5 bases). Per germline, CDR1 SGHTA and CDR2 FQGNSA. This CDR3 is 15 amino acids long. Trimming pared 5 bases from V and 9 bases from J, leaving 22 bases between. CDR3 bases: TGTGCCAGCAGCCGTCCCGAAGGACTGCCCCGGGCCCAGTACTTC. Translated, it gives CASSRPEGLPRAQYF.

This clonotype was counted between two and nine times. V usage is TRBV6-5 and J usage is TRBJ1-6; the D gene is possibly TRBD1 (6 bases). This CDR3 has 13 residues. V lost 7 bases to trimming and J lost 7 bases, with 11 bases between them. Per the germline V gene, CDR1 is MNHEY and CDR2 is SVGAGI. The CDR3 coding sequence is TGTGCCAGCATGGACAGACTCAATTCACCCCTCCACTTT. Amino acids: CASMDRLNSPLHF.

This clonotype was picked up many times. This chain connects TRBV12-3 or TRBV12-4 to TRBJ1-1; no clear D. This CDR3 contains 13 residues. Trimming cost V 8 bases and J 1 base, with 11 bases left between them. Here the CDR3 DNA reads TGTGCCAGCTCCGGCAGGAGGAACACTGAAGCTTTCTTT. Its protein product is CASSGRRNTEAFF.

Here the CDR3 reads CASRLSQTSRGTDTQYF. The CDR3 coding sequence is TGCGCCAGCAGACTCTCGCAGACTAGCCGAGGGACAGATACGCAGTATTTT. The rearrangement uses TRBV4-1 and TRBJ2-3; 7 bases are a match to TRBD2. This CDR3 spans 17 amino acids. Germline V gene data show CDR1 as MGHRA and CDR2 as YSYEKL. With V trimmed by 6 bases and J by 3 bases, 15 bases remained unmatched.